Following are 22 T cell receptor beta chains from one sample sequenced in a study of CD8 T cells in ankylosing spondylitis. TCRdb independently ran MiXCR on the 5' RACE reads; one entry per CDR3 protein. The data contain roughly 190,000 distinct CDR3 sequences, 9.5% to 15% of them singletons. The material sequenced was blood, either unsorted or a sorted T cell fraction (not recorded which). The receptors here all came from a male donor with ankylosing spondylitis or in good health (not recorded which).

This clonotype came up a few times. V and J are TRBV27 and TRBJ1-1, with 8 positions matching TRBD1. The CDR3 has 14 residues. V lost 5 bases and J lost 4; bases outside the gene matches: 6. From germline, CDR1 is MNHEY and CDR2 SMNVEV (reference sequence). The CDR3 region has the DNA TGTGCCAGCAGTCCACGAACAGGGGGCACTGAAGCTTTCTTT. Residues: CASSPRTGGTEAFF.

The chain employs TRBV20-1 and TRBJ2-5; 12 bases line up with TRBD2. Germline V lookup: CDR1 DFQATT, CDR2 SNEGSKA (reference sequence). The CDR3 has 14 residues. Trimming removed 6 bases from V and 5 bases from J; junction bases left unmatched: 7. The CDR3 nucleotides are TGCAGTGCGGGGACCGGGACTAGCGGGGAGACCCAGTACTTC. It specifies CSAGTGTSGETQYF.

In its sample, this clonotype was seen a few times. The rearrangement uses TRBV20-1 and TRBJ2-7; D ambiguous. V was cut by 5 bases and J by 3 bases, with 11 bases left in between. From germline, CDR1 is DFQATT and CDR2 SNEGSKA (reference sequence). The CDR3 runs 12 residues. DNA of the CDR3: TGCAGTGCTCGCCTAGAAGGCTACGAGCAGTACTTC. Protein: CSARLEGYEQYF.

This clonotype was observed a few times. The rearrangement links TRBV6-5 to TRBJ2-5; D may be TRBD2 (5 bases). CDR1 is MNHEY and CDR2 is SVGAGI in the germline V gene. This CDR3 has 15 amino acids. The V end lost 0 bases, the J end lost 5 bases, and 13 bases lay between the germline ends. The CDR3 sequence is CASSYSIGGWETQYF. For the CDR3, the DNA is TGTGCCAGCAGTTACTCGATAGGCGGGTGGGAGACCCAGTACTTC.

This clonotype appeared a few times. This chain joins TRBV27 and TRBJ1-2, with D possibly being TRBD1 (6 bases). The CDR3 has 15 residues. Germline V gives CDR1 MNHEY, CDR2 SMNVEV (reference sequence). Trimming stripped 0 bases from V and 8 bases from J, with 16 bases between. CDR3: CASSLSGGGYGGYTF. The CDR3 nucleotides are TGTGCCAGCAGTTTATCGGGGGGCGGCTATGGCGGCTACACCTTC.

The chain employs TRBV5-5 and TRBJ1-6; TRBD1 is a possible D gene (6 bases). The V end was cut by 1 base, the J end by 3 bases, with 11 bases between. This CDR3 region has 16 residues. The V gene's germline CDR1 is SGHKS and CDR2 YYEKEE (reference sequence). The CDR3 loop reads CASSLLGQVYNSPLHF. The CDR3 region has the DNA TGTGCCAGCAGCTTGCTGGGACAAGTCTATAATTCACCCCTCCACTTT.

This clonotype has just a few counts. This chain joins TRBV10-3 and TRBJ1-2; no firm D call. V was shortened by 0 bases and J by 2 bases, with 16 bases between the two germline ends. Germline V lookup: CDR1 ENHRY, CDR2 SYGVKD. The CDR3 extends over 17 amino acids. The CDR3 is CAISESTHHNPNYGYTF. The CDR3 nucleotides are TGTGCCATCAGTGAGTCTACCCACCATAATCCCAACTATGGCTACACCTTC.

The DNA for the CDR3 is TGCAGTGCTAGGATTGGCGGCTCCTACAATGAGCAGTTCTTC. It yields the protein CSARIGGSYNEQFF. The chain has TRBV20-1 and TRBJ2-1; D remains ambiguous. CDR3 length: 14 amino acids. V lost 3 bases to trimming and J lost 0 bases, with 9 bases between them. Germline CDR1 and CDR2: DFQATT and SNEGSKA (reference sequence).

This clonotype was counted between two and nine times. The chain uses TRBV14 and TRBJ2-1; 7 bases map to TRBD2. V lost 1 base, J lost 0 bases, and 15 bases stayed unmatched. This CDR3 comprises 20 residues. Germline values: CDR1 SGHDN, CDR2 FVKESK. CDR3 bases: TGTGCCAGCAGCCAAGGGTTAGGGATTGGCGGGGGAAGCTCCTACAATGAGCAGTTCTTC. As protein: CASSQGLGIGGGSSYNEQFF.

The chain has TRBV5-4 and TRBJ2-1; a possible D gene is TRBD2 (6 bases). The germline V gene has CDR1 SGHNT and CDR2 YYREEE (reference sequence). With 5 bases removed from V and 5 bases from J, the gap between germline ends came to 20 bases. CDR3 size: 16 residues. Written as DNA, the CDR3 is TGTGCCAGCAGTCCGATCGGGGGAGCGCCTGACAATGAGCAGTTCTTC. Translated: CASSPIGGAPDNEQFF.

The chain joins TRBV7-8 to TRBJ2-5; 11 positions agree with TRBD2. The germline gives CDR1 SGHVS, CDR2 FQNEAQ. V lost 5 bases and J lost 5; bases outside the gene matches: 10. The CDR3 loop spans 16 amino acids. This chain's CDR3 is CASSILTSGDLETQYF. The CDR3, as DNA: TGTGCCAGCAGCATCCTGACTAGCGGGGACTTGGAGACCCAGTACTTC.

The chain recombines TRBV7-9 with TRBJ2-3; 7 bases are shared with TRBD1. The J segment lost 1 base and the V segment lost 5 bases, leaving 3 bases of the junction unmatched. The germline V gene encodes CDR1 SEHNR and CDR2 FQNEAQ (reference sequence). The CDR3 consists of 14 residues. The CDR3 nucleotides read TGTGCCAGCAGCCACGGACAGGGCACAGATACGCAGTATTTT. It specifies CASSHGQGTDTQYF.

V usage is TRBV5-1 and J usage is TRBJ1-2, with D perhaps TRBD1 (6 bases). CDR3 length: 14 amino acids. Trimming removed 1 base from V and 4 bases from J, with 11 bases in between. CDR1 is SGHRS, CDR2 YFSETQ, per germline. CDR3 amino acids: CASSLNRDTYGYTF. The CDR3 nucleotides read TGCGCCAGCAGCTTGAACCGGGACACCTATGGCTACACCTTC.

The V gene is TRBV7-9, the J gene TRBJ1-5; D is undetermined. Germline V gives CDR1 SEHNR, CDR2 FQNEAQ (reference sequence). There are 13 residues in the CDR3. The V and J ends lost 8 bases and 7 bases respectively, with 15 bases between them. The DNA of the CDR3 is TGTGCCAGCGTGGACGGGCCGGGGCAGCCCCAGCATTTT. Its protein is CASVDGPGQPQHF.

The chain links TRBV7-9 to TRBJ2-1, with a possible D match to TRBD2 (5 bases). Trimming took 1 base from V and 8 from J, leaving 18 bases between them. Germline V gives CDR1 SEHNR, CDR2 FQNEAQ (reference sequence). This CDR3 has 16 amino acids. The CDR3 DNA reads TGTGCCAGCAGCTTAGGCCGGCTCGGGGTAAGGGATGAGCAGTTCTTC. Its translation is CASSLGRLGVRDEQFF.

The gene calls are TRBV5-1 and TRBJ2-5, with D perhaps assigned TRBD1 or TRBD2 (5 bases each). V was clipped by 0 bases and J by 2 bases, with 17 bases between them. This CDR3 is built from 17 residues. CDR1 and CDR2 (germline): SGHRS, YFSETQ. The CDR3 nucleotides are TGCGCCAGCAGCTTGGGATTGTTTGGGGACGTACAAGAGACCCAGTACTTC. It specifies CASSLGLFGDVQETQYF.

This clonotype was seen repeatedly, ten times or more. This rearrangement joins TRBV12-3 or TRBV12-4 to TRBJ1-1; D possibly corresponds to TRBD1 (5 bases). V was shortened by 4 bases and J by 10 bases, with 16 bases between the two germline ends. The CDR3 has 13 residues. The CDR3: CASSSDSVLSAFF. The CDR3, as DNA: TGTGCCAGCAGTTCCGACAGCGTCCTTTCAGCTTTCTTT.

This clonotype appeared a few times. The V and J genes are TRBV12-3 or TRBV12-4 and TRBJ1-2; TRBD1 matches 8 bases. J lost 6 bases, V lost 3 bases, and 6 bases had no gene match. This CDR3 spans 14 amino acids. The CDR3 DNA sequence: TGTGCCAGCAGTTTGTGGACAGGGACCCATGGCTACACCTTC. Its translation: CASSLWTGTHGYTF.

This clonotype was counted between two and nine times. The chain carries TRBV10-2 and TRBJ2-3; 12 bases fit TRBD2. Germline V gives CDR1 WSHSY, CDR2 SAAADI. CDR3 length: 15 residues. Trimming removed 5 bases from V and 3 bases from J; junction bases left unmatched: 3. This CDR3 is CASSLAGGWTDTQYF. The CDR3, as DNA: TGCGCCAGCAGTCTAGCGGGGGGGTGGACAGATACGCAGTATTTT.

The sample holds a few counts of this clonotype. The chain couples TRBV4-1 to TRBJ1-5; 7 bases agree with TRBD1. CDR1 and CDR2 (germline): MGHRA, YSYEKL. The CDR3 totals 16 residues. V lost 6 bases to trimming and J lost 9 bases; unmatched junction nucleotides: 17. The CDR3 spells CASSLFPGQVGGPQHF. The CDR3 DNA follows: TGCGCCAGCAGTCTCTTCCCCGGACAGGTTGGGGGGCCCCAGCATTTT.

The sample holds a few counts of this clonotype. This sequence joins TRBV4-1 and TRBJ2-1; possibly TRBD1 or TRBD2 for D (5 bases each). V was shortened by 1 base and J by 6 bases, with 22 bases between the two germline ends. CDR1 and CDR2 from the germline V gene are MGHRA and YSYEKL. The CDR3 has 18 residues. CDR3 residues: CASSQVNGAPGRFNEQFF. CDR3 sequence (DNA): TGCGCCAGCAGCCAAGTGAACGGGGCCCCGGGCCGATTCAATGAGCAGTTCTTC.

This clonotype was found a few times. CDR3 amino acids: CASSIRGNEQFF. In nucleotides, the CDR3 is TGTGCCAGCAGCATACGGGGCAATGAGCAGTTCTTC. The chain is built from TRBV3-1 and TRBJ2-1; D is possibly TRBD2 (5 bases). V lost 5 bases, J lost 6 bases, and 8 bases lay in between. This CDR3 has 12 amino acids. CDR1 is LGHDT, CDR2 YNNKEL, per germline (reference sequence).